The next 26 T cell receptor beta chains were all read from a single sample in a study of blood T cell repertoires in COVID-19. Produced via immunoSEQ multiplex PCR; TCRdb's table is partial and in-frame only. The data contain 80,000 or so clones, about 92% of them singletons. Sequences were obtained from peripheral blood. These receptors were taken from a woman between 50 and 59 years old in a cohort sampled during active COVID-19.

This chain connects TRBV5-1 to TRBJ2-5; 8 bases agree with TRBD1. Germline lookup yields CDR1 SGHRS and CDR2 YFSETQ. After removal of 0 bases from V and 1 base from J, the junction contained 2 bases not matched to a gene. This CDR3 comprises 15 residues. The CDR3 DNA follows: TGCGCCAGCAGCTTGGGGGGACAGGCCCAAGAGACCCAGTACTTC. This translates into CASSLGGQAQETQYF.

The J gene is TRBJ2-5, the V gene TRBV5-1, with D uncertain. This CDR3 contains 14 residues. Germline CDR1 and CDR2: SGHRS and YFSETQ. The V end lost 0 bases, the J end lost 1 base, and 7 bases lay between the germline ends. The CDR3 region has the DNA TGCGCCAGCAGCTTGGGAGCGATCCAAGAGACCCAGTACTTC. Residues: CASSLGAIQETQYF.

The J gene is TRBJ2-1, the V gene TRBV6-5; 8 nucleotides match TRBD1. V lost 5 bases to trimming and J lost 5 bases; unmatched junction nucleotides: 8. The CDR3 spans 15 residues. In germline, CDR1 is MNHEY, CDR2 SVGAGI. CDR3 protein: CASSPPATGDNEQFF. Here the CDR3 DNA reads TGTGCCAGCAGTCCACCAGCGACAGGGGACAATGAGCAGTTCTTC.

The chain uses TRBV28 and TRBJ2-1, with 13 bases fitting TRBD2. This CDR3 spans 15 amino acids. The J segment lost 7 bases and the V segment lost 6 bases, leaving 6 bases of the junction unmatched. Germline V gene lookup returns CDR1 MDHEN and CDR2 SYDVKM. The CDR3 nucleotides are TGTGCCAGCAGCCGGGGACTAGCGGGAAGTAATGAGCAGTTCTTC. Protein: CASSRGLAGSNEQFF.

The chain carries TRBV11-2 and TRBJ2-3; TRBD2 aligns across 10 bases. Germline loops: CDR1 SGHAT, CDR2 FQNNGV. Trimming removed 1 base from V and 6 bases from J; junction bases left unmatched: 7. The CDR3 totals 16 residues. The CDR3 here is CASSLGSGRALDTQYF. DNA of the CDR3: TGTGCCAGCAGCTTAGGAAGCGGGAGGGCCTTGGATACGCAGTATTTT.

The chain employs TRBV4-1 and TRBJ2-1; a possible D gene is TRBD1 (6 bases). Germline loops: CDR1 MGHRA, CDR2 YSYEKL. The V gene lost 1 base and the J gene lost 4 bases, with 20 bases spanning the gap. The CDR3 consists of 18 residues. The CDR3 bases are TGCGCCAGCAGCCAAGCCCCCCAAACAGGGAAGTATTACAATGAGCAGTTCTTC. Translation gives CASSQAPQTGKYYNEQFF.

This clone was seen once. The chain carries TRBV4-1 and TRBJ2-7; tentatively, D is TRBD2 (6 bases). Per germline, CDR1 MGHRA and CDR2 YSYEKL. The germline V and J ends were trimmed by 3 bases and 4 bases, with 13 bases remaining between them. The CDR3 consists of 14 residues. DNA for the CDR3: TGCGCCAGCAGCCAGGGGGTGGGGGGATACGAGCAGTACTTC. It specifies CASSQGVGGYEQYF.

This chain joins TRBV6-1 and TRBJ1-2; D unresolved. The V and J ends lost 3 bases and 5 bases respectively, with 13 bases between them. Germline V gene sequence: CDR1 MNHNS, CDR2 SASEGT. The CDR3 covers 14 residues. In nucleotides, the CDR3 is TGTGCCAGCAGTGAGAGGGAAACGCTTTATGGCTACACCTTC. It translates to CASSERETLYGYTF.

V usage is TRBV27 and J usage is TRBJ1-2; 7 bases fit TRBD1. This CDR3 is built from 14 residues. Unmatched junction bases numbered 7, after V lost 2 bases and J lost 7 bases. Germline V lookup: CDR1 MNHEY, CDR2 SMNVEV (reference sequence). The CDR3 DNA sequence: TGTGCCAGCAGTTTAGATGTCTGGGACAGTGGCTACACCTTC. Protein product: CASSLDVWDSGYTF.

The CDR3: CASSLTGDRGYGYTF. The CDR3 coding sequence is TGTGCCAGCAGCTTAACCGGGGACAGGGGTTATGGCTACACCTTC. The V gene is TRBV7-3, the J gene TRBJ1-2; 10 positions match TRBD1. The V and J ends lost 0 bases and 5 bases, in that order; junction bases with no gene match: 3. The CDR3 has 15 residues. Per germline, CDR1 SGHTA and CDR2 FQGTGA.

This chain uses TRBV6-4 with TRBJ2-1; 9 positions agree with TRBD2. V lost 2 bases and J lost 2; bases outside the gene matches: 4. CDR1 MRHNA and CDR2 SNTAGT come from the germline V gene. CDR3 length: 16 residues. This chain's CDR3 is CASSDEGLAAYNEQFF. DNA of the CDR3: TGTGCCAGCAGTGACGAGGGACTAGCTGCCTACAATGAGCAGTTCTTC.

CDR3 nucleotide sequence: TGTGCCAGCAGCTTAACGCCCGGGGGGACTAGCGGGATCCCTTCCTACAATGAGCAGTTCTTC. Encoded protein: CASSLTPGGTSGIPSYNEQFF. The chain couples TRBV7-6 to TRBJ2-1; 13 bases are shared with TRBD2. The J segment lost 1 base and the V segment lost 2 bases, leaving 14 bases of the junction unmatched. This CDR3 region has 21 residues. Germline lookup yields CDR1 SGHVS and CDR2 FNYEAQ.

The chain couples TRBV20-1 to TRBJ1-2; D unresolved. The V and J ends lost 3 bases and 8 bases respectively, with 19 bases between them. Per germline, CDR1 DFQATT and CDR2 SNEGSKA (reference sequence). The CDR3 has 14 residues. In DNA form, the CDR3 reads TGCAGTGCTAGTGCCTCCTGGGCCATGGCAGGCTACACCTTC. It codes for CSASASWAMAGYTF.

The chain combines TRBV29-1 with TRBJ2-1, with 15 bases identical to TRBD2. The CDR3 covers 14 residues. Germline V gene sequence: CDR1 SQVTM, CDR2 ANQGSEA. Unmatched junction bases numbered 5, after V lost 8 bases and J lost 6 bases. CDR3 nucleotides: TGCAGCTCTAGGACTAGCGGGAGGGGCAATGAGCAGTTCTTC. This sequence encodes CSSRTSGRGNEQFF.

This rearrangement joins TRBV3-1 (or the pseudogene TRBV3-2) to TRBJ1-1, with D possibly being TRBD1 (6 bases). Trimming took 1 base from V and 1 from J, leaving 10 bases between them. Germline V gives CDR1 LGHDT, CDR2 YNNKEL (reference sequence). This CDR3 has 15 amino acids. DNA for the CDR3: TGTGCCAGCAGCCAAGCTAGGGACAAGAACACTGAAGCTTTCTTT. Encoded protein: CASSQARDKNTEAFF.

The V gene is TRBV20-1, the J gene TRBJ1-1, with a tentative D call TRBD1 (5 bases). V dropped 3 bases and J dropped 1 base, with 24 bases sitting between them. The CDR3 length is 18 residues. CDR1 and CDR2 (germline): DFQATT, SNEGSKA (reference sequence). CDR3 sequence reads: CSASQGIFSNKKNTEAFF. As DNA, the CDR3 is TGCAGTGCTAGTCAGGGAATCTTCTCCAACAAGAAGAACACTGAAGCTTTCTTT.

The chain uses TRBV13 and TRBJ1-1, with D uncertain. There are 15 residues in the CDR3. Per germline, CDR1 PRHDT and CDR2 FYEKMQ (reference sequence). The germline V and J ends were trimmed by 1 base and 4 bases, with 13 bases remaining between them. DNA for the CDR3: TGTGCCAGCAGCTTAGATGGACGGGAGGCCACTGAAGCTTTCTTT. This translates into CASSLDGREATEAFF.

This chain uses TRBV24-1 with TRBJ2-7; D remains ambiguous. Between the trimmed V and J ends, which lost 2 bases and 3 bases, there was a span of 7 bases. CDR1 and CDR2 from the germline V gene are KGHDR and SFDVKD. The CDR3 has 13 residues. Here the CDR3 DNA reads TGTGCCACCAGTGATTCCCCTAGCTACGAGCAGTACTTC. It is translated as CATSDSPSYEQYF.

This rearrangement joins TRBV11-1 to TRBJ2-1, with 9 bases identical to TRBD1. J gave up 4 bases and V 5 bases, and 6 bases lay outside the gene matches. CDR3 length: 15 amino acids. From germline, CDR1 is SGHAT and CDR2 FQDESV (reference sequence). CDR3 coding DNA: TGTGCCAGCAGCGCCGGGACAGGGAGGTACAATGAGCAGTTCTTC. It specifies CASSAGTGRYNEQFF.

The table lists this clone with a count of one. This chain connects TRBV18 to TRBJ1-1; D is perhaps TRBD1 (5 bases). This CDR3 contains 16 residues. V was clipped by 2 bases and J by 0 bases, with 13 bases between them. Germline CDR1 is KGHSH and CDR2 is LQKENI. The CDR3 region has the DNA TGTGCCAGCTCACCAGTAGACAGTTTCATGAACACTGAAGCTTTCTTT. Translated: CASSPVDSFMNTEAFF.

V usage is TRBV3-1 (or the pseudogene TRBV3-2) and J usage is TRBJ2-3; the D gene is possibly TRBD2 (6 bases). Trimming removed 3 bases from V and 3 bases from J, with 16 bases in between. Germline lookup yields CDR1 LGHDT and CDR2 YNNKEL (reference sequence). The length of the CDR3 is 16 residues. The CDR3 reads CASSHITGVRTDTQYF. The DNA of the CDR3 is TGTGCCAGCAGCCATATAACGGGGGTCCGAACAGATACGCAGTATTTT.

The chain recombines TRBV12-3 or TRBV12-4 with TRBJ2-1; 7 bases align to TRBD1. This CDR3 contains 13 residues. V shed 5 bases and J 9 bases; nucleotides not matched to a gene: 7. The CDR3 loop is CASSGRGWGEQFF. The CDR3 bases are TGTGCCAGCAGTGGCAGGGGGTGGGGTGAGCAGTTCTTC.

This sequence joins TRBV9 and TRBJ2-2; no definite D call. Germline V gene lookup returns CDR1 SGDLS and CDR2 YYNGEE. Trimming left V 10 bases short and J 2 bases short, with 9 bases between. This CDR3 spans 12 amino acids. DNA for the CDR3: TGTGCCGGTCAGGATAACACCGGGGAGCTGTTTTTT. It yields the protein CAGQDNTGELFF.

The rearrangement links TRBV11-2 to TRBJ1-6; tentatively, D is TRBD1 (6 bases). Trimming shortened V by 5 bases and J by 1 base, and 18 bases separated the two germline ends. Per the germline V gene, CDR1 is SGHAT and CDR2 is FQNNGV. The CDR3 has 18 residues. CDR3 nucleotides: TGTGCCAGCAGCCTCTTCCAGGGGAGCAGTTCCTATAATTCACCCCTCCACTTT. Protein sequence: CASSLFQGSSSYNSPLHF.

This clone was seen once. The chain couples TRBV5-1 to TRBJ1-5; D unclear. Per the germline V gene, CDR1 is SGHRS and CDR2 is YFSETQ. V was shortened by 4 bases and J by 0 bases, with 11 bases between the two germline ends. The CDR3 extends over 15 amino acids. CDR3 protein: CASSRSGNSNQPQHF. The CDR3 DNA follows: TGCGCCAGCAGCAGGAGCGGGAATAGCAATCAGCCCCAGCATTTT.

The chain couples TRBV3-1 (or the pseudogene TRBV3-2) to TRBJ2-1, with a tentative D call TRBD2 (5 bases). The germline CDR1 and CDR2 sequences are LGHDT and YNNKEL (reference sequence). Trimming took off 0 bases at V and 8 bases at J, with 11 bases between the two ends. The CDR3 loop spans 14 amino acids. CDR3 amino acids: CASSQDGSTDEQFF. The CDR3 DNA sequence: TGTGCCAGCAGCCAAGATGGGAGCACCGATGAGCAGTTCTTC.